The source of this T cell receptor (beta chain) is a study of monozygotic twins with inflammatory bowel disease (dated by TCRdb to between 2017 and 2020). Concerning the study at large: In total, 28 monozygotic twin pairs made up the full study: 19 Danish pairs, all IBD-discordant, plus nine German pairs, of which four were IBD-concordant and five were IBD-discordant. The search for disease-associated traits relied mainly on comparing, within discordant pairs, IBD patients with their genetically identical healthy co-twins. Each individual had, on average, about 151 000 unique TCRalpha sequences and 181 000 unique TCRbeta sequences available for analysis.

A roughly 2.5 ml peripheral blood sample was drawn into PAXgene tubes per donor and stored at -80°C. Without T cell sorting, total RNA was isolated from whole blood using the PAXgene blood miRNA kit on an automated QIAcube. Peripheral blood from monozygotic twin pairs concordant or discordant for inflammatory bowel disease was subjected to deep TCRalpha and TCRbeta repertoire profiling with unique molecular barcoding. Smoking habits were recorded for all twin pairs, with individuals classified as current, former or never smokers. Receptors were amplified or captured by 5' RACE. For each TCR library, 3,500 to 4,000 ng of total RNA was used. cDNA was synthesized with SMARTScribe reverse transcriptase in eight separate reactions per sample. During cDNA synthesis, template switching was used to introduce unique molecular identifiers that contained a 6-nucleotide sample barcode. TCRalpha and TCRbeta cDNA was amplified by two nested PCRs of 16 and 9 cycles, with bead purification after each PCR. Before amplification, the cDNA was treated with uracil DNA-glycosylase and purified using the QIAquick PCR purification kit. The second PCR was the step at which Illumina TruSeq-compatible adapters and sample-specific barcodes were added. TapeStation and Qubit were used to check library quality and concentration, and 5 ng of each library went into the pool. Sequencing of the pooled libraries was done on an Illumina HiSeq2500 single-index Rapid Run using custom sequencing primers and 2 x 100 bp reads. Per the source publication's procedure: MiGEC version 1.2.6 was used for UMI-based consensus assembly, which corrected PCR and sequencing errors. MiXCR version 2.1.1 handled V(D)J alignment, clonotype assembly and CDR3 extraction. To normalise gene usage, clonotype sharing and MAIT/NKT TCR abundance, the analysis used the top 1000, 10 000 and 20 000 clonotypes per sample. After downsampling to 27 000 UMIs, diversity was calculated as the inverse Simpson index using the vegan R package. Paired Mann-Whitney U tests were applied to discordant twin pairs, with Benjamini-Hochberg correction for multiple testing. TCRdb reprocessed the raw reads; every CDR3 protein sequence is a single record, and DNA is not supplied. These V and J calls originate from TCRdb's pipeline instead of the authors' own analysis. This sample's table contains 440,000 or so distinct CDR3 sequences. The top ten constitute 2.4% of the sample.

The paper as a whole reports these results and caveats: IBD patients shared fewer clonotypes with other individuals than healthy twins did, most markedly in patients showing signs of disease activity. Background noise and inter-individual variability may have been introduced into the repertoires by the differing immunosuppressive treatments among patients. Distinction between different T cell subtypes could not be achieved in the analysis. The results gave no support for a single strong signal or clonotype linked to IBD. Concordant and discordant twins showed no difference in repertoire similarity, possibly because of limited statistical power. A decrease in TCRbeta repertoire diversity, as measured by inverse Simpson index, was observed in IBD patients compared with their healthy co-twins.

Concerning this clonotype itself: No cognate antigen has been identified for it.

The sequencing input was blood. The receptor was derived from a human donor with ulcerative colitis or Crohn's disease, or a healthy co-twin of an affected twin (not recorded which).

CDR3 protein: CSVGAGTGNTEAFF. Here the chain combines TRBV29-1 and TRBJ1-1; as DNA is missing, the TRBD1 call by TCRdb cannot be tested. From its cysteine to its phenylalanine, the CDR3 spans 14 amino acids. The nucleotide record is missing. CDR1 and CDR2, per the germline V gene, are SQVTM and ANQGSEA.